The 28 T cell receptor beta chains below all came from one sample that was sequenced in a study of T cell repertoires in cytomegalovirus infection. TCRdb independently ran MiXCR on the reads; one entry per CDR3 protein. The table has 150,000 to 200,000 distinct CDR3 sequences, roughly 9.8% seen once. Sequencing input: PBMCs. These receptors were collected from a human donor in good health (CMV status not recorded). Some clones in this sample may be carry-over from other donors' samples.

This clonotype was observed many times. The V and J genes are TRBV20-1 and TRBJ2-7; TRBD2 agrees at 10 bases. V lost 7 bases and J lost 3; bases outside the gene matches: 6. CDR1 is DFQATT and CDR2 is SNEGSKA in the germline V gene (reference sequence). The CDR3 is 13 amino acids. CDR3 residues: CSVPGTSDYEQYF. DNA for the CDR3: TGCAGTGTTCCCGGGACTAGCGACTACGAGCAGTACTTC.

V gene TRBV19 combines with J gene TRBJ2-2; weak D call: TRBD2 (5 bases). The V end was cut by 6 bases, the J end by 0 bases, with 8 bases between. Germline-derived CDR1 and CDR2 are LNHDA and SQIVND (reference sequence). The CDR3 contains 14 residues. In nucleotides, the CDR3 is TGTGCCAGTAGATCCGGGGCGAACACCGGGGAGCTGTTTTTT. Residues: CASRSGANTGELFF.

This chain links TRBV5-1 with TRBJ2-7; D remains ambiguous. The CDR3 has 13 residues. V lost 0 bases to trimming and J lost 3 bases, with 7 bases between them. Germline CDR1 SGHRS, CDR2 YFSETQ. The CDR3 DNA sequence: TGCGCCAGCAGCTTGGATGGGAACTACGAGCAGTACTTC. It specifies CASSLDGNYEQYF.

This clonotype was counted many times. V gene TRBV7-2 combines with J gene TRBJ1-2; weak D call: TRBD1 (6 bases). Germline CDR1 reads SGHTA; CDR2 reads FQGNSA. This CDR3 has 14 residues. The V gene lost 5 bases and the J gene lost 3 bases, with 13 bases spanning the gap. CDR3: CASSPTGNDYGYTF. DNA for the CDR3: TGTGCCAGCAGCCCTACAGGGAACGACTATGGCTACACCTTC.

This clonotype has a count of ten or more. This rearrangement joins TRBV5-5 to TRBJ1-1; a possible D gene is TRBD1 (5 bases). Germline V gives CDR1 SGHKS, CDR2 YYEKEE (reference sequence). V gave up 1 base and J gave up 1 base, with 14 bases separating them. The CDR3 contains 16 residues. The CDR3 loop reads CASSLRSEGRNTEAFF. DNA of the CDR3: TGTGCCAGCAGCTTGAGGTCCGAGGGGAGGAACACTGAAGCTTTCTTT.

On this clonotype itself: A single base separates this from a much larger clone, so it may be a read error. V usage is TRBV7-3 and J usage is TRBJ2-3; D uncertain. V was trimmed by 4 bases and J by 1 base, leaving 6 bases between them. The CDR3 totals 13 residues. Per the germline V gene, CDR1 is SGHTA and CDR2 is FQGTGA. The CDR3 loop is CASSSPCTDTQYF. CDR3 DNA: TGTGCCAGCAGCTCCCCATGCACAGATACGCAGTATTTT.

J is TRBJ1-5 and V is TRBV15, with D possibly being TRBD1 (5 bases). The CDR3 is 15 residues long. CDR1 and CDR2 (germline): LNHNV, YYDKDF (reference sequence). V lost 1 base and J 5 bases, leaving 12 bases between the germline ends. CDR3 DNA: TGTGCCACCAGCAGAGCGGGGGGTAGTGATCAGCCCCAGCATTTT. Its translation is CATSRAGGSDQPQHF.

This clonotype was seen a handful of times. This rearrangement joins TRBV11-2 to TRBJ1-1, with a weak D call TRBD1 (6 bases). The V gene lost 4 bases and the J gene lost 4 bases, with 16 bases spanning the gap. The CDR3 sequence is 15 residues long. CDR1 is SGHAT and CDR2 is FQNNGV in the germline V gene. The CDR3 bases are TGTGCCAGCAGCTCCATTCCACAGGGAGCCACTGAAGCTTTCTTT. Translated: CASSSIPQGATEAFF.

Many counts were recorded for this clonotype. The chain has TRBV6-1 and TRBJ2-7, with TRBD2 matching 11 bases. The germline V gene has CDR1 MNHNS and CDR2 SASEGT. The J segment lost 0 bases and the V segment lost 5 bases, leaving 12 bases of the junction unmatched. This CDR3 contains 18 residues. CDR3 residues: CASSQPPGLAASSYEQYF. The CDR3 region has the DNA TGTGCCAGCAGTCAACCCCCGGGACTAGCGGCCTCCTCCTACGAGCAGTACTTC.

At least ten counts were recorded for this clonotype. The rearrangement uses TRBV7-8 and TRBJ1-2; D is uncertain. The CDR3 runs to 16 residues. V lost 5 bases, J lost 2 bases, and 18 bases lay in between. Germline CDR1 is SGHVS and CDR2 is FQNEAQ. The CDR3: CASSLRVAGSNYGYTF. The DNA of the CDR3 is TGTGCCAGCAGCCTAAGGGTTGCGGGCTCCAACTATGGCTACACCTTC.

The table lists this clonotype with a few counts. In nucleotides, the CDR3 is TGTGCCAGCAGTGGTACAGGGGGCCGGCAGCCCCAGCATTTT. Its translation is CASSGTGGRQPQHF. The chain recombines TRBV2 with TRBJ1-5, with TRBD1 identical over 9 bases. CDR1 SNHLY and CDR2 FYNNEI come from the germline V gene. Losses at the gene ends were 4 bases for V and 7 bases for J; bases not matched to a gene: 5. The CDR3 is 14 residues long.

The table lists this clonotype with many counts. This CDR3 is CSVRRETEAFF. The DNA of the CDR3 is TGCAGCGTTCGACGTGAGACTGAAGCTTTCTTT. This chain joins TRBV29-1 and TRBJ1-1; D is ambiguous. Trimming took 5 bases from V and 5 from J, leaving 9 bases between them. CDR3 length: 11 amino acids. CDR1 is SQVTM and CDR2 is ANQGSEA in the germline V gene.

This clonotype was counted a few times. V usage is TRBV5-1 and J usage is TRBJ2-5, with no clear D. This CDR3 has 14 amino acids. Germline loops: CDR1 SGHRS, CDR2 YFSETQ. Trimming stripped 3 bases from V and 7 bases from J, with 16 bases between. CDR3 protein: CASSSDPGLGTQYF. CDR3 nucleotides: TGCGCCAGCAGCTCCGATCCAGGCCTCGGGACCCAGTACTTC. The full variable domain, completed using reference TRBV5-1 and TRBJ2-5, is KAGVTQTPRYLIKTRGQQVTLSCSPISGHRSVSWYQQTPGQGLQFLFEYFSETQRNKGNFPGRFSGRQFSNSRSEMNVSTLELGDSALYLCASSSDPGLGTQYFGPGTRLLVL.

This chain joins TRBV28 and TRBJ2-5; D call uncertain. The V and J ends lost 8 bases and 5 bases respectively, with 9 bases between them. The germline V gene has CDR1 MDHEN and CDR2 SYDVKM. The CDR3 runs 11 residues. The CDR3 DNA follows: TGTGCCAGCCGCTCCCAGGAGACCCAGTACTTC. Amino acids: CASRSQETQYF.

The rearrangement uses TRBV7-8 and TRBJ2-5, with TRBD1 matching over 8 bases. This CDR3 is 17 amino acids long. Unmatched junction bases numbered 13, after V lost 0 bases and J lost 7 bases. Germline V lookup: CDR1 SGHVS, CDR2 FQNEAQ. CDR3 nucleotides: TGTGCCAGCAGCTTAGCGCGGTCAGGGGGCAACTATGGGACCCAGTACTTC. This gives the protein CASSLARSGGNYGTQYF.

V and J are TRBV28 and TRBJ2-1, with 7 nucleotides matching TRBD2. V dropped 8 bases and J dropped 1; count of bases not matched to a gene: 2. Germline CDR1 and CDR2: MDHEN and SYDVKM. The CDR3 spans 13 residues. The CDR3 loop is CASGGESYNEQFF. The CDR3 nucleotides read TGTGCCAGCGGGGGGGAATCCTACAATGAGCAGTTCTTC.

The table lists this clonotype with a few counts. The J gene is TRBJ1-1, the V gene TRBV7-4, with D maybe TRBD1 (5 bases). The CDR3 has 15 amino acids. Per the germline V gene, CDR1 is SGHVT and CDR2 is SQSDAQ. Trimming took off 5 bases at V and 0 bases at J, with 13 bases between the two ends. The CDR3 region is CASSPRTSMNTEAFF. The CDR3 DNA reads TGTGCCAGCAGCCCAAGGACATCAATGAACACTGAAGCTTTCTTT.

This clonotype was detected ten times or more. Here the CDR3 reads CASSYRTGVSYNEQFF. CDR3 bases: TGTGCCAGCAGTTATCGGACAGGCGTGTCCTACAATGAGCAGTTCTTC. The chain uses TRBV6-2 or TRBV6-3 and TRBJ2-1, with TRBD1 matching over 7 bases. Germline CDR1 reads MNHEY; CDR2 reads SVGEGT. Trimming took 3 bases from V and 1 from J; bases not matched to a gene: 6. This CDR3 spans 16 amino acids.

This clonotype was observed at least ten times. The gene calls are TRBV7-2 and TRBJ2-3; possibly TRBD2 for D (6 bases). The CDR3 spans 17 residues. V lost 5 bases, J lost 2 bases, and 20 bases lay in between. Germline V gene data show CDR1 as SGHTA and CDR2 as FQGNSA. The CDR3 reads CASSRGGTPLPTDTQYF. CDR3 sequence (DNA): TGTGCCAGCAGCAGAGGCGGGACTCCCTTACCCACAGATACGCAGTATTTT.

In this sample, this clonotype turned up many times. The chain combines TRBV7-6 with TRBJ2-3, with 13 bases identical to TRBD2. Losses at the gene ends were 5 bases for V and 11 bases for J; bases not matched to a gene: 10. Germline V gene lookup returns CDR1 SGHVS and CDR2 FNYEAQ. The CDR3 extends over 15 amino acids. The CDR3 is CASSRGLAGDGRQYF. The CDR3 nucleotides read TGTGCCAGCAGCCGCGGACTAGCGGGAGATGGAAGGCAGTATTTT.

This clonotype came up many times. The CDR3 is CASSLEGLEAFF. CDR3 nucleotides: TGTGCCAGCAGCTTAGAGGGGCTTGAAGCTTTCTTT. The chain joins TRBV7-9 to TRBJ1-1, with a tentative D call TRBD1 (5 bases). The germline V gene has CDR1 SEHNR and CDR2 FQNEAQ (reference sequence). The V end lost 1 base, the J end lost 7 bases, and 7 bases lay between the germline ends. The CDR3 spans 12 residues.

This clonotype was counted ten times or more. The chain carries TRBV14 and TRBJ1-4; D may be TRBD1 (5 bases). This CDR3 spans 14 amino acids. Trimming removed 6 bases from V and 3 bases from J, with 11 bases in between. Looked up from germline, CDR1 is SGHDN and CDR2 is FVKESK. DNA of the CDR3: TGTGCCAGCAGACTTGGGGGGTCTAATGAAAAACTGTTTTTT. Translating gives CASRLGGSNEKLFF. Full variable domain (remainder filled in from reference TRBV14 and TRBJ1-4): EAGVTQFPSHSVIEKGQTVTLRCDPISGHDNLYWYRRVMGKEIKFLLHFVKESKQDESGMPNNRFLAERTGGTYSTLKVQPAELEDSGVYFCASRLGGSNEKLFFGSGTQLSVL.

This clonotype was seen ten or more times. This chain uses TRBV15 with TRBJ1-6; D is possibly TRBD1 (5 bases). Trimming took off 1 base at V and 0 bases at J, with 10 bases between the two ends. This CDR3 contains 17 residues. Germline V gene lookup returns CDR1 LNHNV and CDR2 YYDKDF (reference sequence). Written as DNA, the CDR3 is TGTGCCACCAGCAGAGTGAAGGGGAGCTCCTATAATTCACCCCTCCACTTT. It is translated as CATSRVKGSSYNSPLHF.

This clonotype was recorded at least ten times. V gene TRBV7-2 combines with J gene TRBJ2-1; D not resolved. Germline V gene sequence: CDR1 SGHTA, CDR2 FQGNSA. The length of the CDR3 is 13 residues. Trimming stripped 2 bases from V and 14 bases from J, with 16 bases between. CDR3 DNA sequence: TGTGCCAGCAGCTTACTTGGGTCGCGGCCAAAGTTCTTC. Amino acid sequence: CASSLLGSRPKFF.

The V and J genes are TRBV14 and TRBJ1-1; 7 nucleotides match TRBD1. V trimming: 5 bases; J trimming: 4 bases; junction bases outside the gene matches: 7. CDR3 length: 14 residues. In germline, CDR1 is SGHDN, CDR2 FVKESK. The CDR3 spells CASSKQGRFTEAFF. In DNA, the CDR3 is TGTGCCAGCAGCAAACAGGGGAGGTTCACTGAAGCTTTCTTT.

This clonotype has a count of ten or more. This chain connects TRBV5-1 to TRBJ2-7, with 7 bases identical to TRBD1. Germline lookup yields CDR1 SGHRS and CDR2 YFSETQ. V was pared by 7 bases and J by 2 bases, with 3 bases of the junction left unmatched. The CDR3 covers 12 residues. CDR3 nucleotides: TGCGCCAGCGCCGACAGGGCCTACGAGCAGTACTTC. Protein: CASADRAYEQYF. Full variable domain (outside the CDR3, taken from reference TRBV5-1 and TRBJ2-7): KAGVTQTPRYLIKTRGQQVTLSCSPISGHRSVSWYQQTPGQGLQFLFEYFSETQRNKGNFPGRFSGRQFSNSRSEMNVSTLELGDSALYLCASADRAYEQYFGPGTRLTVT.

This clonotype occurred many times. The chain couples TRBV7-8 to TRBJ2-1; 15 nucleotides line up with TRBD2. V lost 5 bases and J lost 1; bases outside the gene matches: 6. The CDR3 sequence is 18 residues long. The germline V gene has CDR1 SGHVS and CDR2 FQNEAQ. Written as DNA, the CDR3 is TGTGCCAGCAGCCCACGGACTAGCGGGGGGGCTTCCTACAATGAGCAGTTCTTC. It codes for CASSPRTSGGASYNEQFF.

This clonotype occurred many times. CDR3 DNA sequence: TGTGCCAGCAGACCCTCGGGCGGGAACCTTAATTCACCCCTCCACTTT. Translating gives CASRPSGGNLNSPLHF. The rearrangement joins TRBV7-2 to TRBJ1-6; no clear D gene. V lost 6 bases and J lost 6, with 18 bases in between. Per the germline V gene, CDR1 is SGHTA and CDR2 is FQGNSA. The length of the CDR3 is 16 residues.